These T cell receptor beta chains were read from a single sample in a study of T cell responses to AZD1222 COVID-19 vaccine. The protocol was immunoSEQ multiplex PCR, while the TCRdb copy is restricted to in-frame clones and leaves out a portion. In the table there are approximately 140,000 clones, under 90% of which are singletons. The sample here was peripheral blood, taken 28 days after the second AZD1222 dose. These receptors were taken from an adult who received the AZD1222 COVID-19 vaccine. CDR3s leave out the opening cysteine and the closing phenylalanine or tryptophan. The D gene is left open where the match is weak.

d_call j_call v_call cdr3_aa
TRBD2 TRBJ2-1 TRBV29-1 ASGIGIDEQF
TRBD1 TRBJ1-1 TRBV19 ASSIVGTGGQAF
NA TRBJ1-4 TRBV5-3 ARSLGYGVTNEKLF
NA TRBJ1-5 TRBV7-2 ASSLGDLRDQPQH
TRBD1 TRBJ2-1 TRBV6-5 ASTWNFGTVGEQF
TRBD1 TRBJ2-7 TRBV10-1 ASRGQAGHEQY
NA TRBJ2-7 TRBV11-2 ASSLEHPGSYEQY
NA TRBJ2-2 TRBV7-8 ASSSPLGLNTGELF
TRBD1 TRBJ2-5 TRBV6-5 ASSSPGQGGQETQY
NA TRBJ2-5 TRBV6-5 ASSYGGARETQY
NA TRBJ2-1 TRBV6-5 ASYKVYNEQF
NA TRBJ2-1 TRBV10-3 AISESVGTNNEQF
TRBD1 TRBJ1-6 TRBV3-1/TRBV3-2 ASSHSDRGNSPLH
NA TRBJ1-2 TRBV18 ASSQDRASYGYT
TRBD2 TRBJ2-1 TRBV19 ASSLGLAGEQF
TRBD2 TRBJ2-1 TRBV5-1 ASSRFGGRASYNEQF
NA TRBJ1-6 TRBV2 ASSRDIKNSPLH
NA TRBJ2-1 TRBV29-1 SAVGLSYNEQF
TRBD2 TRBJ2-3 TRBV7-2 AAAASGLADTQY
NA TRBJ1-1 TRBV5-1 ASSLLGQGRTEAF
TRBD1 TRBJ1-3 TRBV3-1/TRBV3-2 ASSQAGTAGNTIY
TRBD1 TRBJ2-2 TRBV29-1 SVEDPTGGSTGELF
NA TRBJ2-1 TRBV6-5 ASSPGAGRNEQF
NA TRBJ1-5 TRBV2 ASRLERINQPQH
TRBD1 TRBJ2-1 TRBV28 ASSPPGQGAYNEQF
TRBD1 TRBJ1-2 TRBV3-1/TRBV3-2 ASSQGTGNGYT